This T cell receptor (beta chain) was identified during a study of response to subunit inactivated influenza vaccine. Whole-study results and caveats: With each seasonal influenza vaccination, the authors suggested, few new T cells are recruited.

Trimming removed 6 bases at V and 5 bases at J, with 17 bases between. The CDR3 is made up of 15 amino acids. TCRdb ran MiXCR on the RT-PCR reads and lists one entry per CDR3 protein. The sample has over 400,000 distinct CDR3 sequences, approximately 11% seen once. Turning to this clonotype: As yet, its antigen is unknown.

V and J are TRBV12-3 or TRBV12-4 and TRBJ1-5, with a tentative D call TRBD1 (5 bases). This specimen was PBMCs from blood, taken roughly 6 weeks after vaccination. This receptor was identified in a man aged 45-60 years who received an inactivated influenza vaccine. DNA for the CDR3: TGTGCCAGCAGCGCCGGGACCCTGGACCATCAGCCCCAGCATTTT. Amino acid sequence: CASSAGTLDHQPQHF.